The rows below give T cell receptor beta chains drawn from one sample of a study of T cells in Graves' hyperthyroidism and ophthalmopathy. TCRdb redid the calling of the multiplex PCR reads with MiXCR, one entry per CDR3 protein. The sample holds under 350,000 distinct CDR3 sequences, roughly 15% seen once. The sample consisted of blood. These receptors were obtained from a middle-aged woman with Graves' hyperthyroidism. The CDR3 runs from the conserved cysteine through the conserved F or W. The order of the fields is D gene, clone size, V gene, J gene, CDR3 protein, CDR3 DNA. The D gene is left open where the match is weak. Rows give clone size only sometimes, using once, few, many, or a class for an expanded clone.

>TRBD2|many|TRBV30|TRBJ2-2
CAWRDQLAGETGELFF
TGTGCCTGGAGGGACCAACTAGCGGGAGAAACCGGGGAGCTGTTTTTT
>NA|many|TRBV2|TRBJ2-7
CASILQELGEQYF
TGTGCCAGCATTCTCCAAGAGCTCGGCGAGCAGTACTTC
>NA|NA|TRBV4-1|TRBJ2-1
CASSQVRQINEQFF
TGCGCCAGCAGCCAAGTGCGGCAAATCAATGAGCAGTTCTTC
>TRBD1|NA|TRBV11-1|TRBJ1-1
CASSLWTGGATEAFF
TGTGCCAGCAGCTTATGGACAGGGGGAGCGACTGAAGCTTTCTTT
>NA|many|TRBV11-2|TRBJ1-1
CASSMTGNTEAFF
TGTGCCAGCAGCATGACAGGGAACACTGAAGCTTTCTTT
>NA|NA|TRBV2|TRBJ1-1
CASSSPGDTEAFF
TGTGCCAGCAGTTCGCCGGGAGACACTGAAGCTTTCTTT
>TRBD1|many|TRBV12-3/TRBV12-4|TRBJ2-7
CASSSAGRGRTYEQYF
TGTGCCAGCAGTTCGGCAGGCAGGGGGAGAACCTACGAGCAGTACTTC
>NA|many|TRBV27|TRBJ2-7
CASSPLGQTYEQYF
TGTGCCAGCAGTCCCCTGGGACAAACCTACGAGCAGTACTTC
>TRBD2|NA|TRBV29-1|TRBJ2-7
CSALRAMTSGNEQYF
TGCAGCGCACTGAGGGCCATGACTAGCGGGAACGAGCAGTACTTC
>TRBD2|few|TRBV10-3|TRBJ2-5
CAISVGGRETQYF
TGTGCCATCAGTGTGGGCGGGAGAGAGACCCAGTACTTC
>NA|many|TRBV20-1|TRBJ2-5
CSASSRGARVTQYF
TGCAGTGCTTCTTCCCGGGGAGCCCGGGTGACCCAGTACTTC
>NA|many|TRBV2|TRBJ1-1
CASRLGRNTEAFF
TGTGCCAGCCGGCTGGGGAGGAACACTGAAGCTTTCTTT
>NA|NA|TRBV10-3|TRBJ1-6
CAISEQDNSPLHF
TGTGCCATCAGTGAACAGGATAATTCACCCCTCCACTTT
>TRBD1|many|TRBV11-1|TRBJ2-7
CASRSTGGYEQYF
TGTGCCAGCAGGAGCACAGGGGGCTACGAGCAGTACTTC
>NA|few|TRBV12-3/TRBV12-4|TRBJ2-5
CASRGPYQETQYF
TGTGCCAGCAGGGGACCGTACCAAGAGACCCAGTACTTC
>TRBD2|many|TRBV7-9|TRBJ2-7
CASSPGGGSYEQYF
TGTGCCAGCAGCCCGGGAGGGGGGTCCTACGAGCAGTACTTC
>TRBD2|many|TRBV2|TRBJ2-7
CASSGGLAGAGEQYF
TGTGCCAGCAGTGGGGGACTAGCGGGAGCCGGCGAGCAGTACTTC
>NA|many|TRBV12-3/TRBV12-4|TRBJ1-1
CASSLVMNTEAFF
TGTGCCAGCAGTTTAGTCATGAACACTGAAGCTTTCTTT
>TRBD2|few|TRBV28|TRBJ2-1
CASRGQAGVKNEQFF
TGTGCCAGCCGGGGTCAAGCGGGAGTAAAAAATGAGCAGTTCTTC
>TRBD1|NA|TRBV27|TRBJ1-3
CASGIPGQGVDTIYF
TGTGCCAGCGGAATACCGGGACAGGGGGTGGACACCATATATTTT
>TRBD1|many|TRBV7-8|TRBJ1-1
CASSLTGRTEAFF
TGTGCCAGCAGCTTGACAGGGAGGACTGAAGCTTTCTTT
>NA|NA|TRBV4-1|TRBJ2-5
CASSQDLGLAQETQYF
TGCGCCAGCAGCCAAGATCTGGGACTCGCCCAAGAGACCCAGTACTTC
>TRBD2|few|TRBV3-1|TRBJ2-1
CASSHVAKASSGSGYNEQFF
TGTGCCAGCAGCCACGTGGCGAAGGCGTCTAGCGGGAGTGGCTACAATGAGCAGTTCTTC
>TRBD2|many|TRBV10-3|TRBJ2-3
CASQRTSGATSTDTQYF
TGTGCCTCACAAAGGACTAGCGGAGCCACTAGCACAGATACGCAGTATTTT
>NA|many|TRBV7-9|TRBJ2-7
CASSLHGPYEQYF
TGTGCCAGCAGCTTACACGGACCCTACGAGCAGTACTTC
>TRBD1|many|TRBV28|TRBJ1-4
CASSSGTGGDEKLFF
TGTGCCAGCAGTTCGGGGACAGGGGGGGATGAAAAACTGTTTTTT
>NA|few|TRBV9|TRBJ2-3
CASTLGGRIDTQYF
TGTGCCAGCACCCTAGGGGGGAGGATAGATACGCAGTATTTT
>TRBD1|NA|TRBV19|TRBJ1-5
CASRKGTGGFGGNQPQHF
TGTGCCAGTAGGAAAGGGACAGGGGGCTTCGGGGGCAATCAGCCCCAGCATTTT
>NA|many|TRBV6-6|TRBJ2-7
CASSYSSAFYEQYF
TGTGCCAGCAGTTACTCGAGTGCGTTCTACGAGCAGTACTTC
>NA|few|TRBV2|TRBJ1-5
CASSDGRNQPQHF
TGTGCCAGCAGTGACGGGCGGAATCAGCCCCAGCATTTT
>TRBD1|NA|TRBV6-1|TRBJ2-7
CASSDTPPLTDREYEQYF
TGTGCCAGCAGTGATACCCCGCCACTTACGGACAGGGAATACGAGCAGTACTTC
>NA|NA|TRBV5-4|TRBJ2-3
CASSFGLGGDTQYF
TGTGCCAGCAGCTTCGGACTAGGGGGAGATACGCAGTATTTT
>NA|many|TRBV6-1|TRBJ2-1
CASSPSTVSSYNEQFF
TGTGCCAGCAGTCCCTCGACAGTCAGCTCCTACAATGAGCAGTTCTTC
>TRBD2|NA|TRBV7-3|TRBJ2-1
CASSRRLAGGSNEQFF
TGTGCCAGCAGCCGAAGACTAGCGGGAGGCAGCAATGAGCAGTTCTTC
>NA|NA|TRBV13|TRBJ1-1
CASNPSPGSTSAFF
TGTGCCAGCAACCCATCTCCGGGGTCTACTTCAGCTTTCTTT
>NA|NA|TRBV5-5|TRBJ2-7
CASSLEVGPSYEQYF
TGTGCCAGCAGCTTGGAGGTGGGTCCTTCCTACGAGCAGTACTTC
>TRBD1|many|TRBV27|TRBJ1-2
CASSPAGGTAIYGYTF
TGTGCCAGCAGTCCCGCGGGGGGGACAGCCATCTATGGCTACACCTTC
>TRBD1|many|TRBV2|TRBJ1-6
CASNVGQGKNSPLHF
TGTGCCAGCAACGTCGGACAGGGGAAGAATTCACCCCTCCACTTT
>NA|many|TRBV19|TRBJ1-1
CASTPPQRNTEAFF
TGTGCCAGTACGCCCCCCCAGCGGAACACTGAAGCTTTCTTT
>NA|few|TRBV29-1|TRBJ2-1
CSVPVLGEQFF
TGCAGCGTCCCGGTTTTGGGTGAGCAGTTCTTC
>TRBD2|many|TRBV27|TRBJ2-7
CASSFSGSIYEQYF
TGTGCCAGCAGTTTTAGCGGGAGTATCTACGAGCAGTACTTC
>TRBD1|many|TRBV12-3/TRBV12-4|TRBJ1-2
CASIAQGAGGYTF
TGTGCCAGCATCGCTCAGGGGGCGGGTGGCTACACCTTC
>TRBD2|many|TRBV24-1|TRBJ2-5
CATSATSGSRVKETQYF
TGTGCCACCAGTGCCACTAGCGGGAGTCGGGTTAAAGAGACCCAGTACTTC
>TRBD2|many|TRBV28|TRBJ2-5
CASSFRAGGLETQYF
TGTGCCAGCAGTTTCCGGGCGGGAGGGTTGGAGACCCAGTACTTC
>NA|many|TRBV7-9|TRBJ2-3
CASSWGSETQYF
TGTGCCAGCAGTTGGGGGTCGGAGACGCAGTATTTT
>TRBD1|many|TRBV6-1|TRBJ1-2
CASSYEEGAIIQGYGYTF
TGTGCCAGCAGTTACGAGGAGGGGGCGATAATACAAGGCTATGGCTACACCTTC
>TRBD2|many|TRBV12-3/TRBV12-4|TRBJ2-7
CASSPSLAGAYEQYF
TGTGCCAGCAGCCCCAGTCTAGCGGGAGCCTACGAGCAGTACTTC
>NA|many|TRBV15|TRBJ2-3
CATSRPPPGNTDTQYF
TGTGCCACCAGCAGACCCCCTCCGGGGAACACAGATACGCAGTATTTT
>NA|NA|TRBV20-1|TRBJ2-1
CSARPFVGSYNEQFF
TGCAGTGCTAGACCCTTCGTCGGTTCCTACAATGAGCAGTTCTTC
>TRBD2|NA|TRBV7-2|TRBJ2-5
CASRFPVAGVSSQYF
TGTGCCAGCAGGTTCCCCGTAGCGGGAGTTAGCTCCCAGTACTTC
>NA|few|TRBV12-3/TRBV12-4|TRBJ1-2
CASSRVRGYTF
TGTGCCAGCAGTAGGGTGCGAGGCTACACCTTC
>NA|many|TRBV15|TRBJ1-4
CATSRLQGNPEKLFF
TGTGCCACCAGCAGACTACAGGGCAACCCCGAAAAACTGTTTTTT
>NA|many|TRBV11-2|TRBJ1-2
CASRSLGGNYGYTF
TGTGCCAGCAGGAGTCTCGGTGGTAACTATGGCTACACCTTC
>TRBD2|NA|TRBV10-3|TRBJ2-7
CAITPTSGGSYEQYF
TGTGCCATCACCCCGACTAGCGGGGGGTCCTACGAGCAGTACTTC
>NA|many|TRBV5-1|TRBJ1-2
CASSPQGRDGYTF
TGCGCCAGCAGCCCGCAGGGCAGGGATGGCTACACCTTC
>NA|NA|TRBV7-9|TRBJ2-5
CASSLLTGSETQYF
TGTGCCAGCAGCCTACTGACAGGATCGGAGACCCAGTACTTC
>TRBD1|many|TRBV11-1|TRBJ2-1
CASSPRQGAYNEQFF
TGTGCCAGCAGCCCGAGACAGGGGGCCTACAATGAGCAGTTCTTC
>TRBD1|many|TRBV28|TRBJ1-2
CASSLHRTGRGYGYTF
TGTGCCAGCAGTCTACACCGGACAGGGAGAGGCTATGGCTACACCTTC
>NA|many|TRBV28|TRBJ1-3
CASRETGSGNTIYF
TGTGCCAGCAGAGAGACGGGCTCTGGAAACACCATATATTTT